This record concerns one T cell receptor (beta chain) sequence. Its cognate antigen is unknown. The data were obtained in a study of T cell responses to AZD1222 COVID-19 vaccine. Findings and limits, study-wide: With dominance at 160-218 and 743-854, vaccine-associated CD4 TCRs spanned spike. Variant regions that are unmutated are reportedly the target of nearly half of spike-specific TCRs. Spike-specific TCR breadth and depth were elevated following two AZD1222 doses. Clonal diversity was possibly underestimated, and the donors were mostly white British, with more females.

Assay used: immunoSEQ multiplex PCR; TCRdb lists only in-frame clones, some missing. The repertoire consists of about 100,000 clones, with about 89% occurring once and the leading ten covering roughly a sixth. Germline V gives CDR1 SGHRS, CDR2 YFSETQ. The length of the CDR3 is 13 residues. Trimming took 0 bases from V and 7 from J, leaving 8 bases between them. The material was peripheral blood, obtained on day 0 of AZD1222 vaccination. This chain connects TRBV5-1 to TRBJ2-1; D is unresolved. This TCR was recovered from an adult in good health. The DNA of the CDR3 is TGCGCCAGCAGCTTGGGGACCGTAAATGAGCAGTTCTTC. Translated, it gives CASSLGTVNEQFF.